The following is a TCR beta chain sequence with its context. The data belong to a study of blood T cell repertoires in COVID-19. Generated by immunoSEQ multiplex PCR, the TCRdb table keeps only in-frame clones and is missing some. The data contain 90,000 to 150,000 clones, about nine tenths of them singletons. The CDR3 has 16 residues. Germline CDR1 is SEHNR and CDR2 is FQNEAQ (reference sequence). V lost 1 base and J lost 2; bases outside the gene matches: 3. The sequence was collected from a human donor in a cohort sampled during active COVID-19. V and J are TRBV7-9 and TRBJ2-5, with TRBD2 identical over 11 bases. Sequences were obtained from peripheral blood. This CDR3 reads CASSLGRLAGQETQYF. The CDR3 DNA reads TGTGCCAGCAGCTTAGGTAGACTAGCGGGACAAGAGACCCAGTACTTC.